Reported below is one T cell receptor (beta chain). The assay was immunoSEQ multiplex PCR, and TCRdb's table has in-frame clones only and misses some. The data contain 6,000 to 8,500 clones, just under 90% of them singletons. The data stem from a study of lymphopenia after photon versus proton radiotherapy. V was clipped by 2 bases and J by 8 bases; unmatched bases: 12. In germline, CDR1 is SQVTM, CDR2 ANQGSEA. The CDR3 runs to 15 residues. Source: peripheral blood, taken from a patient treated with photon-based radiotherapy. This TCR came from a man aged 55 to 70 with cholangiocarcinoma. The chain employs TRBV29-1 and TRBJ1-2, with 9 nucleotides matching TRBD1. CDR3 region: CSVELRGQGSFGYTF. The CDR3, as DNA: TGCAGCGTTGAACTCCGGGGACAGGGATCGTTCGGCTACACCTTC.